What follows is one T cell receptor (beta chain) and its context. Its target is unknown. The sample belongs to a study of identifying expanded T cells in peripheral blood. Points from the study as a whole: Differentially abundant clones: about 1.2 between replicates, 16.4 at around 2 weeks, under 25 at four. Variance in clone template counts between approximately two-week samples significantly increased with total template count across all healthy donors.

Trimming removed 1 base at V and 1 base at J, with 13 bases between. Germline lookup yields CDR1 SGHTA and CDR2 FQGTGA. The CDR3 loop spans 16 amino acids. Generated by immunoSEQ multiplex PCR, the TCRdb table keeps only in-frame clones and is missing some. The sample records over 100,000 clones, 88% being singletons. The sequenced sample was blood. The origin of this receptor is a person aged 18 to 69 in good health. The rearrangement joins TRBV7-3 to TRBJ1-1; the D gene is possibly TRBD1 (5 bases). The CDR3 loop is CASSLSSSRGNTEAFF. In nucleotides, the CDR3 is TGTGCCAGCAGCTTAAGTTCTTCAAGGGGGAACACTGAAGCTTTCTTT.